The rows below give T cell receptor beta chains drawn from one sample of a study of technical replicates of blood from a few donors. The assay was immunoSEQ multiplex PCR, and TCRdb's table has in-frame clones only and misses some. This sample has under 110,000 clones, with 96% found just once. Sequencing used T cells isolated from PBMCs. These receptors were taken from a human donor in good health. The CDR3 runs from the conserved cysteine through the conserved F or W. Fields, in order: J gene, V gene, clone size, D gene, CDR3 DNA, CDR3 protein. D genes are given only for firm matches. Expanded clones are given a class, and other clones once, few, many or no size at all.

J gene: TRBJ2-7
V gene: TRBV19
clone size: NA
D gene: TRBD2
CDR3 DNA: TGTGCCAGTAGAAGGGGGCTAGCGGGGGCCTACGAGCAGTACTTC
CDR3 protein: CASRRGLAGAYEQYF

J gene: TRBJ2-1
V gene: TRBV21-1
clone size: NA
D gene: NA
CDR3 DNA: TGTGCCAGCAGCACCCAAACTAGCGCAACCTACAATGAGCAGTTCTTC
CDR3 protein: CASSTQTSATYNEQFF

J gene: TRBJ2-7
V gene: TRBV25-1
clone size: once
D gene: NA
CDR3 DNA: TGTGCCAGCAACGGGGGAGGAGACGAGCAGTACTTC
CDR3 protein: CASNGGGDEQYF

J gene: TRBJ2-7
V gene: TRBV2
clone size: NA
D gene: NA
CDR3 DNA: TGTGCCAGCAAGAGGGAAAGCTACGAGCAGTACTTC
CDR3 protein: CASKRESYEQYF

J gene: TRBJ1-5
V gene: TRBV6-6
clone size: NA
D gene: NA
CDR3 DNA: TGTGCCAGCAGTCTTGAGACAGGCAATCAGCCCCAGCATTTT
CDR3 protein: CASSLETGNQPQHF

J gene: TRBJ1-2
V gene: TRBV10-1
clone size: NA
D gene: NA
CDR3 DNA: TGCGCCAGCAGTGACTTCCACTATGGCTACACCTTC
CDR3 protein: CASSDFHYGYTF

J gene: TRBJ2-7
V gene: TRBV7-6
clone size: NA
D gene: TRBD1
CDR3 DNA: TGTGCCAGCTCGTTGACAGGGGCCGAGCAGTACTTC
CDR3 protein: CASSLTGAEQYF

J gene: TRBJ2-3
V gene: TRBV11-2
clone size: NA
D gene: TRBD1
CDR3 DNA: TGTGCCAGCAGACCCGGGACAGGGGTTGGCGGGGGGCGTGGAGATACGCAGTATTTT
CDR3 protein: CASRPGTGVGGGRGDTQYF

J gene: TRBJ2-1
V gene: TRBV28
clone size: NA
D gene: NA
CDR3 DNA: TGTGCCATCCGGAGACAGTCCTACAATGAGCAGTTCTTC
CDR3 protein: CAIRRQSYNEQFF

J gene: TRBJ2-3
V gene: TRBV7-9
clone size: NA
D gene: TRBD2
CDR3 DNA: TGTGCCAGCAGCTTAGCGGCGGGGGGCACTAGCACAGATACGCAGTATTTT
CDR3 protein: CASSLAAGGTSTDTQYF

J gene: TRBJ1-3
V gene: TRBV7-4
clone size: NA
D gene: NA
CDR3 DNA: TGTGCCAGCAGTCTAATGTGGGGGCCTGGAAACACCATATATTTT
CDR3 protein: CASSLMWGPGNTIYF

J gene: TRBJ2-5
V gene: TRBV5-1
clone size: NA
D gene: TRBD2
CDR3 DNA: TGCGCCAGCAGCTTGGGGACTAGCCCGAGGGAGCAGTACTTC
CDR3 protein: CASSLGTSPREQYF

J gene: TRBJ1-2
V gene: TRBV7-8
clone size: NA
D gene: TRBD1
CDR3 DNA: TGTGCCAGCAGCTTAGGGGACAGGGATGAGGGCTATGGCTACACCTTC
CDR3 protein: CASSLGDRDEGYGYTF

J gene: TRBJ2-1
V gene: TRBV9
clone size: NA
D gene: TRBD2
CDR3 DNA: TGTGCCAGCAGCGCCCAAGCCTCCTGGCGGGGGTACAATGAGCAGTTCTTC
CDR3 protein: CASSAQASWRGYNEQFF

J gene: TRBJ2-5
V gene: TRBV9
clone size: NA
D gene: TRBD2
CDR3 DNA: TGTGCCAGCAGCGTATTGGGGGGGAGAGAGACCCAGTACTTC
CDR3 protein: CASSVLGGRETQYF

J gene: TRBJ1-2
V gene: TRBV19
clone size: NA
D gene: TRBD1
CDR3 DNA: TGTGCCAGTAGCAGGGAACAGGGGTCCCACCACTATGGCTACACCTTC
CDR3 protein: CASSREQGSHHYGYTF

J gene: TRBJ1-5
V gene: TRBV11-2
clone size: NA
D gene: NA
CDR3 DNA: TGTGCCAGCAGCTGGCAGATCAATCAGCCCCAGCATTTT
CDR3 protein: CASSWQINQPQHF

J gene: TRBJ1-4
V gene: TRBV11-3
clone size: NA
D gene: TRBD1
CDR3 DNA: TGTGCCAGCAGCCCGGGACAGCCCGCGGCTAATGAAAAACTGTTTTTT
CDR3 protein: CASSPGQPAANEKLFF

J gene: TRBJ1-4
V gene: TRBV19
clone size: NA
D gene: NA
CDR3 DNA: TGTGCCAGTACCCCTAGGGGGGGGGCCGAAAAACTGTTTTTT
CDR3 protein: CASTPRGGAEKLFF

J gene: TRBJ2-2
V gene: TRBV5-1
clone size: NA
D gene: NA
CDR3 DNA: TGCGCCAGCAGCTCGGGAGACACCGGGGAGCTGTTTTTT
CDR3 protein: CASSSGDTGELFF

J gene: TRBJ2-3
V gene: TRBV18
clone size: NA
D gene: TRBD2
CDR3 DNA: TGTGCCAGCTCACCCCGGGCTAGCGGGGGTGGTGCAGATACGCAGTATTTT
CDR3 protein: CASSPRASGGGADTQYF

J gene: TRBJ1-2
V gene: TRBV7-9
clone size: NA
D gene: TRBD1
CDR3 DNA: TGTGCCAGCAGCTTAGTATTATCCGACAGGGGGCGACCTCTTTACTACACCTTC
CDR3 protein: CASSLVLSDRGRPLYYTF

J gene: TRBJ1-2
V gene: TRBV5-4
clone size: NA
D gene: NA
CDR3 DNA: TGTGCCAGCAGCCCGAGCGTCATGGGGAGTACTTATGGCTACACCTTC
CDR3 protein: CASSPSVMGSTYGYTF

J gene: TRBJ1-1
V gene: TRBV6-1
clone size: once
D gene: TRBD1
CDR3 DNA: TGTGCCAGCAGTGAACAGGACAGGGGGAGGGCTTTCTTT
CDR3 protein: CASSEQDRGRAFF

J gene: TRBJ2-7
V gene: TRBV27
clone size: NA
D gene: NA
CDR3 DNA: TGTGCCAGCAGTATTGGGGGGTACGAGCAGTACTTC
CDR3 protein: CASSIGGYEQYF

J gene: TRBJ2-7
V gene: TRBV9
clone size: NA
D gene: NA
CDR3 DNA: TGTGCCAGCAGCCCACAGGGTACCTACGAGCAGTACTTC
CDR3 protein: CASSPQGTYEQYF